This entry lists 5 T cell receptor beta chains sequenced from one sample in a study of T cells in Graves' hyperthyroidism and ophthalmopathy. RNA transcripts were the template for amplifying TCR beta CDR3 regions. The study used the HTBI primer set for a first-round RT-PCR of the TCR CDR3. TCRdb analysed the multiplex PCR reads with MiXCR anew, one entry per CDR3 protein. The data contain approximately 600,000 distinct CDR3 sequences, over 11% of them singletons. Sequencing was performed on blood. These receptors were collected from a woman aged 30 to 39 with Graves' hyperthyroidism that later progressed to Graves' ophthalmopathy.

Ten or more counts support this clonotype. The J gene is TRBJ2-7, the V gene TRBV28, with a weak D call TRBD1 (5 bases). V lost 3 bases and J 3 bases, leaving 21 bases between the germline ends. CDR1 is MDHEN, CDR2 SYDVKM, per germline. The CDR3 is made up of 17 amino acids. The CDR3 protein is CASSFLQGSTPNYEQYF. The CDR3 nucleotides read TGTGCCAGCAGTTTTCTCCAGGGTTCCACCCCTAACTACGAGCAGTACTTC.

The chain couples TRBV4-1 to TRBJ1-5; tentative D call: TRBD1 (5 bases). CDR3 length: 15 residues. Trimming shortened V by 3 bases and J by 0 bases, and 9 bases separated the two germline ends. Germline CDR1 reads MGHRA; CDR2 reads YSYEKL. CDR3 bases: TGCGCCAGCAGCCAGGGGCACCATAGCAATCAGCCCCAGCATTTT. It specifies CASSQGHHSNQPQHF.

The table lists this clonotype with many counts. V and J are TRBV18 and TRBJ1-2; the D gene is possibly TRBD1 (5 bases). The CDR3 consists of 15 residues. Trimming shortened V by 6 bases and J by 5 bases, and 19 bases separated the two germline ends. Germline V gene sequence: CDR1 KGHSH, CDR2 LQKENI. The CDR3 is CASSLQSGASYGYTF. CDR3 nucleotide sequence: TGTGCCAGCTCCCTTCAATCCGGGGCCTCATATGGCTACACCTTC.

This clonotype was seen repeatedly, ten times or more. CDR3 bases: TGTGCCAGTAGTCCGGACAGGGGAGAGGGTCAGCCCCAGCATTTT. Protein sequence: CASSPDRGEGQPQHF. The chain uses TRBV19 and TRBJ1-5, with 9 positions matching TRBD1. Trimming took 5 bases from V and 6 from J; bases not matched to a gene: 8. CDR3 length: 15 residues. Germline CDR1 LNHDA, CDR2 SQIVND (reference sequence).

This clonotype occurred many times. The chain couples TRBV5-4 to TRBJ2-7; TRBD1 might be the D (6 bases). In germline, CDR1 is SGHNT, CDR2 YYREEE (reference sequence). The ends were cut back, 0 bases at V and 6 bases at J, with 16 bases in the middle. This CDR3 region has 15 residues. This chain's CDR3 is CASSLGQAQRSEQYF. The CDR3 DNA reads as TGTGCCAGCAGCTTGGGACAGGCTCAGCGGAGCGAGCAGTACTTC.